The sequence of this T cell receptor beta chain was determined in a study of long-term antiretroviral therapy in people with HIV. Study results and caveats: Blood draws took place between about 2004 and 2017 and possibly involved older ART regimens.

Regarding this clone: Its cognate antigen is unknown.

The CDR3 covers 13 residues. The V gene's germline CDR1 is SNHLY and CDR2 FYNNEI. V shed 4 bases, J shed 8 bases, and the junction held 3 bases outside the gene matches. Version v3.0 of the immunoSEQ assay ran at survey level. Clones were sequenced by immunoSEQ multiplex PCR, and TCRdb holds only the in-frame ones, with some missing. The sample includes more than 20,000 clones, approximately 86% of them seen just once. This sample comprised unsorted PBMCs, obtained 1.3 years after starting antiretroviral therapy. The sequence derives from a man aged 60 to 69 with HIV. The chain has TRBV2 and TRBJ1-1; 11 bases align to TRBD1. The CDR3 DNA reads as TGTGCCAGCAGTGTCCGGACAGGGGGCGAAGCTTTCTTT. Translation gives CASSVRTGGEAFF.